Described below is a single TCR beta chain sequence and its context. Each individual donor underwent a draw of 8 to 10 milliliters of peripheral blood. The data originate from a study of blood T cells in healthy people across ages. Alongside a J-beta primer mix, a sample-barcoded 5' primer served in a second PCR lasting roughly 6 to 11 cycles. TCRdb redid the calling of the 5' RACE reads with MiXCR, one entry per CDR3 protein. The sample holds roughly 1,500,000 distinct CDR3 sequences, around 39% seen once. CDR3 length: 13 residues. The V end lost 1 base, the J end lost 5 bases, and 9 bases lay between the germline ends. From germline, CDR1 is SGHDT and CDR2 YYEEEE.

Sequencing was performed on blood. This clonotype was sampled from a woman under 30 in good health. The genes are TRBV5-6 and TRBJ2-5, with D possibly TRBD2 on 5 matching bases. CDR3 loop: CASSLPSRETQYF. The CDR3 coding sequence is TGTGCCAGCAGCTTGCCTAGCAGGGAGACCCAGTACTTC. The entire variable domain, with the rest obtained from reference TRBV5-6 and TRBJ2-5, is as follows: DAGVTQSPTHLIKTRGQQVTLRCSPKSGHDTVSWYQQALGQGPQFIFQYYEEEERQRGNFPDRFSGHQFPNYSSELNVNALLLGDSALYLCASSLPSRETQYFGPGTRLLVL.